Listed here are 27 T cell receptor beta chains from one sample, sequenced in a study of blood T cell repertoires in COVID-19. The protocol was immunoSEQ multiplex PCR, while the TCRdb copy is restricted to in-frame clones and leaves out a portion. The repertoire holds about 46,000 clones, approximately 85% seen once, with approximately 6.4% in the top ten. The sample taken for sequencing was peripheral blood. Every receptor here comes from a man aged 55 to 70 with acute or convalescent COVID-19.

This clone was recorded once. V is TRBV5-1 and J is TRBJ1-3, with TRBD1 identical over 7 bases. The V segment lost 4 bases and the J segment 0 bases; nucleotides outside the gene matches: 10. The CDR3 totals 17 residues. The germline CDR1 and CDR2 sequences are SGHRS and YFSETQ. DNA for the CDR3: TGCGCCAGCAGCCTCCACAGGGGACGCGACTCTGGAAACACCATATATTTT. It specifies CASSLHRGRDSGNTIYF.

The CDR3 DNA is TGTGCCAGCAAGGGGGGGGCTGGAGCTAATGAAAAACTGTTTTTT. As protein: CASKGGAGANEKLFF. J is TRBJ1-4 and V is TRBV28, with D possibly being TRBD1 (6 bases). Trimming shortened V by 7 bases and J by 3 bases, and 15 bases separated the two germline ends. Germline CDR1 is MDHEN and CDR2 is SYDVKM. The CDR3 loop spans 15 amino acids. Supplemented by reference TRBV28 and TRBJ1-4, the full variable domain reads DVKVTQSSRYLVKRTGEKVFLECVQDMDHENMFWYRQDPGLGLRLIYFSYDVKMKEKGDIPEGYSVSREKKERFSLILESASTNQTSMYLCASKGGAGANEKLFFGSGTQLSVL.

This clone was observed a few times. The chain has TRBV7-3 and TRBJ2-2, with D possibly matching TRBD1 (5 bases). Germline V CDR1 and CDR2: SGHTA, FQGTGA. The CDR3 runs 14 residues. Trimming removed 2 bases at V and 3 bases at J, with 7 bases between. The CDR3 here is CASSLQGHTGELFF. The CDR3, as DNA: TGTGCCAGCAGCTTACAGGGTCACACCGGGGAGCTGTTTTTT.

The J gene is TRBJ2-3, the V gene TRBV29-1; 8 nucleotides match TRBD1. Germline V gene data show CDR1 as SQVTM and CDR2 as ANQGSEA. The CDR3 contains 14 residues. The V and J ends lost 6 bases and 3 bases, in that order; junction bases with no gene match: 8. CDR3 amino acids: CSVERTGRTDTQYF. The CDR3 DNA reads TGCAGCGTCGAACGGACAGGGCGGACAGATACGCAGTATTTT.

The chain joins TRBV27 to TRBJ1-1; 8 bases are shared with TRBD1. This CDR3 spans 14 amino acids. Trimming removed 5 bases from V and 5 bases from J; junction bases left unmatched: 7. The germline V gene encodes CDR1 MNHEY and CDR2 SMNVEV (reference sequence). CDR3 region: CASSTSTGVTEAFF. The CDR3 nucleotides are TGTGCCAGCAGTACCTCGACAGGGGTTACTGAAGCTTTCTTT.

The rearrangement uses TRBV15 and TRBJ2-5, with 8 bases aligning to TRBD2. With 5 bases clipped from V and 5 bases from J, the junction kept 4 bases outside the gene matches. The CDR3 extends over 13 amino acids. CDR1 is LNHNV, CDR2 YYDKDF, per germline (reference sequence). Here the CDR3 reads CATSSGGWETQYF. In DNA form, the CDR3 reads TGTGCCACCAGCTCGGGAGGGTGGGAGACCCAGTACTTC.

The gene calls are TRBV3-1 (or the pseudogene TRBV3-2) and TRBJ1-5; possible D gene TRBD1, 6 bases. V was pared by 1 base and J by 4 bases, with 8 bases between. CDR3 length: 14 amino acids. The V gene's germline CDR1 is LGHDT and CDR2 YNNKEL (reference sequence). In DNA form, the CDR3 reads TGTGCCAGCAGCCAAGGGGACATAAATCAGCCCCAGCATTTT. This encodes CASSQGDINQPQHF.

This clone has just one count. This chain uses TRBV5-1 with TRBJ1-4; D gene uncertain. This CDR3 has 17 residues. Germline CDR1 reads SGHRS; CDR2 reads YFSETQ. V lost 0 bases to trimming and J lost 4 bases, with 16 bases between them. CDR3 in DNA: TGCGCCAGCAGCTTGGGGCGGTCCGGGTCCTTTAATGAAAAACTGTTTTTT. Its translation is CASSLGRSGSFNEKLFF.

This rearrangement joins TRBV2 to TRBJ1-5, with 9 positions matching TRBD1. The CDR3 consists of 15 residues. Per the germline V gene, CDR1 is SNHLY and CDR2 is FYNNEI. V lost 3 bases and J lost 7; bases outside the gene matches: 7. CDR3 region: CASSDDGQGWQPQHF. The DNA of the CDR3 is TGTGCCAGCAGTGACGACGGACAGGGGTGGCAGCCCCAGCATTTT.

The chain uses TRBV19 and TRBJ2-7; the match to TRBD1 covers 8 bases. Unmatched junction bases numbered 7, after V lost 5 bases and J lost 7 bases. This CDR3 comprises 13 residues. The germline CDR1 and CDR2 sequences are LNHDA and SQIVND (reference sequence). The CDR3 nucleotides read TGTGCCAGTAGTTCCCGGACAGGGAAGGAGCAGTACTTC. Translated, it gives CASSSRTGKEQYF.

The rearrangement uses TRBV7-9 and TRBJ1-4; TRBD1 is a possible D gene (5 bases). The CDR3 length is 14 residues. Germline CDR1 and CDR2: SEHNR and FQNEAQ (reference sequence). V was cut by 1 base and J by 8 bases, with 11 bases left in between. The CDR3 loop is CASSLGQGREKLFF. The CDR3, as DNA: TGTGCCAGCAGCTTAGGGCAGGGCCGAGAAAAACTGTTTTTT. Drawing the rest from reference TRBV7-9 and TRBJ1-4, the complete variable domain is DTGVSQNPRHKITKRGQNVTFRCDPISEHNRLYWYRQTLGQGPEFLTYFQNEAQLEKSRLLSDRFSAERPKGSFSTLEIQRTEQGDSAMYLCASSLGQGREKLFFGSGTQLSVL.

The V call is TRBV6-5, the J call TRBJ2-3; maybe TRBD1 (5 bases). The CDR3 length is 15 residues. Trimming took off 6 bases at V and 3 bases at J, with 16 bases between the two ends. From germline, CDR1 is MNHEY and CDR2 SVGAGI. For the CDR3, the DNA is TGTGCCAGCAGGGGGTGGGAACAGGAGACAGATACGCAGTATTTT. The encoded protein is CASRGWEQETDTQYF.

The V and J genes are TRBV18 and TRBJ1-2; no reliable D call. From germline, CDR1 is KGHSH and CDR2 LQKENI. This CDR3 has 15 residues. V was shortened by 3 bases and J by 4 bases, with 15 bases between the two germline ends. CDR3 amino acids: CASSPEAAPSYGYTF. The CDR3 DNA reads as TGTGCCAGCTCACCGGAGGCAGCCCCTAGCTATGGCTACACCTTC.

The rearrangement links TRBV6-5 to TRBJ2-7, with 8 nucleotides matching TRBD2. CDR1 is MNHEY, CDR2 SVGAGI, per germline. The CDR3 is 14 amino acids. The ends lost 5 bases at V and 3 bases at J; junction bases unmatched: 6. The CDR3 DNA follows: TGTGCCAGCAGTCTCCGGGGGGGAATCTACGAGCAGTACTTC. Its translation: CASSLRGGIYEQYF.

The chain employs TRBV5-1 and TRBJ2-7, with TRBD2 matching over 12 bases. The germline V gene encodes CDR1 SGHRS and CDR2 YFSETQ. V shed 0 bases and J 6 bases; nucleotides not matched to a gene: 10. There are 17 residues in the CDR3. The CDR3 DNA follows: TGCGCCAGCAGCTTGGCCACTCTAGCGGGAGGGCCTCTCGAGCAGTACTTC. Protein product: CASSLATLAGGPLEQYF. Complete variable domain (other parts from reference TRBV5-1 and TRBJ2-7): KAGVTQTPRYLIKTRGQQVTLSCSPISGHRSVSWYQQTPGQGLQFLFEYFSETQRNKGNFPGRFSGRQFSNSRSEMNVSTLELGDSALYLCASSLATLAGGPLEQYFGPGTRLTVT.

Comment on this clone: A read error may produce the germline difference seen at one junction end. This specimen includes other DNA sequences encoding the same CDR3. The chain joins TRBV27 to TRBJ2-6; D might be TRBD1 (8 bases). In germline, CDR1 is MNHEY, CDR2 SMNVEV (reference sequence). The CDR3 spans 18 residues. CDR3 residues: CASSLGGTGLSGANVLTF. The DNA of the CDR3 is TGTGCTAGCAGTTTGGGGGGGACAGGACTCTCTGGGGCCAACGTCCTGACTTTC.

The chain combines TRBV27 with TRBJ2-3, with 10 bases matching TRBD2. Trimming cost V 8 bases and J 0 bases; bases outside gene matches: 8. Germline CDR1 MNHEY, CDR2 SMNVEV (reference sequence). The length of the CDR3 is 16 residues. CDR3 coding DNA: TGTGCCAGCGCAAAAGGACTAGCGGAGAGCACAGATACGCAGTATTTT. This gives the protein CASAKGLAESTDTQYF.

V usage is TRBV25-1 and J usage is TRBJ2-3; D possibly corresponds to TRBD1 (5 bases). Germline CDR1 is MGHDK and CDR2 is SYGVNS. Between the trimmed V and J ends, which lost 4 bases and 4 bases, there was a span of 12 bases. The CDR3 is made up of 14 amino acids. CDR3 nucleotide sequence: TGTGCCAGCAGTGTCGCAGGGCCAGCAGATACGCAGTATTTT. This codes for CASSVAGPADTQYF.

The chain recombines TRBV7-9 with TRBJ2-1, with D perhaps matching TRBD1 (5 bases). The CDR3 length is 14 residues. Germline V lookup: CDR1 SEHNR, CDR2 FQNEAQ (reference sequence). Trimming removed 0 bases at V and 9 bases at J, with 12 bases between. The CDR3 DNA reads TGTGCCAGCAGCTTAGCAGTGACAGTGGGTGAGCAGTTCTTC. It yields the protein CASSLAVTVGEQFF. The entire variable domain, with the rest obtained from reference TRBV7-9 and TRBJ2-1, is as follows: DTGVSQNPRHKITKRGQNVTFRCDPISEHNRLYWYRQTLGQGPEFLTYFQNEAQLEKSRLLSDRFSAERPKGSFSTLEIQRTEQGDSAMYLCASSLAVTVGEQFFGPGTRLTVL.

In nucleotides, the CDR3 is TGTGCCAGCAGCCCTTCGGAGAGGTCCCCCTACGAGCAGTACTTC. Protein product: CASSPSERSPYEQYF. J is TRBJ2-7 and V is TRBV3-1 (or the pseudogene TRBV3-2); D unresolved. Trimming left V 4 bases short and J 2 bases short, with 15 bases between. The CDR3 is 15 amino acids. Germline V gene sequence: CDR1 LGHDT, CDR2 YNNKEL (reference sequence).

This clone was seen a handful of times. J is TRBJ1-1 and V is TRBV5-6; 7 bases are a match to TRBD1. The CDR3 has 14 residues. The germline CDR1 and CDR2 sequences are SGHDT and YYEEEE. V trimming: 6 bases; J trimming: 12 bases; junction bases outside the gene matches: 17. In DNA, the CDR3 is TGTGCCAGCACATTTTTACTCGACAGGGACGGAACTTTCTTT. Translating it yields CASTFLLDRDGTFF.

The genes are TRBV4-2 and TRBJ2-3, with 8 bases that match TRBD2. The J segment lost 2 bases and the V segment lost 1 base, leaving 8 bases of the junction unmatched. The germline V gene has CDR1 LGHNA and CDR2 YNFKEQ. The CDR3 spans 17 residues. The CDR3 sequence: CASSQVGGGTVTDTQYF. CDR3 nucleotides: TGTGCCAGCAGCCAAGTAGGCGGGGGGACGGTCACAGATACGCAGTATTTT.

The chain uses TRBV18 and TRBJ2-7; D is unclear. Germline CDR1 reads KGHSH; CDR2 reads LQKENI. Trimming stripped 3 bases from V and 7 bases from J, with 7 bases between. The CDR3 covers 11 residues. DNA of the CDR3: TGTGCCAGCTCACCGAGCGAAGAGCAGTACTTC. The encoded protein is CASSPSEEQYF.

This clone was counted a few times. This sample includes further DNA sequences coding for the same CDR3. The J gene is TRBJ2-7, the V gene TRBV4-2; 9 nucleotides agree with TRBD2. The V segment lost 0 bases and the J segment 1 base; nucleotides outside the gene matches: 10. This CDR3 contains 18 residues. Germline lookup yields CDR1 LGHNA and CDR2 YNFKEQ. DNA for the CDR3: TGTGCCAGCAGCCAAGAGGGGCTAGCGGGGACCCGTTCCTACGAGCAGTACTTC. This codes for CASSQEGLAGTRSYEQYF.

This chain joins TRBV9 and TRBJ2-7; weak D call: TRBD1 (6 bases). Germline values: CDR1 SGDLS, CDR2 YYNGEE. The CDR3 has 15 amino acids. V lost 4 bases, J lost 4 bases, and 18 bases lay in between. The CDR3 coding sequence is TGTGCCAGCAGCTCAACCGGGGCGAGGGGGTACGAGCAGTACTTC. It yields the protein CASSSTGARGYEQYF. Full variable domain (rest looked up from reference TRBV9 and TRBJ2-7): DSGVTQTPKHLITATGQRVTLRCSPRSGDLSVYWYQQSLDQGLQFLIQYYNGEERAKGNILERFSAQQFPDLHSELNLSSLELGDSALYFCASSSTGARGYEQYFGPGTRLTVT.

This clone has just a few counts. The CDR3 loop is CASTPAGEPYEQYF. CDR3 nucleotide sequence: TGTGCCAGCACCCCAGCGGGAGAGCCCTACGAGCAGTACTTC. V is TRBV6-5 and J is TRBJ2-7; TRBD2 agrees at 8 bases. The CDR3 sequence is 14 residues long. The germline gives CDR1 MNHEY, CDR2 SVGAGI. Trimming removed 7 bases from V and 2 bases from J; junction bases left unmatched: 7.

This chain uses TRBV27 with TRBJ2-3, with 9 bases identical to TRBD2. Looked up from germline, CDR1 is MNHEY and CDR2 is SMNVEV (reference sequence). The CDR3 loop spans 14 amino acids. Trimming removed 7 bases from V and 1 base from J; junction bases left unmatched: 3. CDR3 sequence: CASTWTSGTDTQYF. The CDR3 DNA is TGTGCCAGCACCTGGACTAGCGGCACAGATACGCAGTATTTT.